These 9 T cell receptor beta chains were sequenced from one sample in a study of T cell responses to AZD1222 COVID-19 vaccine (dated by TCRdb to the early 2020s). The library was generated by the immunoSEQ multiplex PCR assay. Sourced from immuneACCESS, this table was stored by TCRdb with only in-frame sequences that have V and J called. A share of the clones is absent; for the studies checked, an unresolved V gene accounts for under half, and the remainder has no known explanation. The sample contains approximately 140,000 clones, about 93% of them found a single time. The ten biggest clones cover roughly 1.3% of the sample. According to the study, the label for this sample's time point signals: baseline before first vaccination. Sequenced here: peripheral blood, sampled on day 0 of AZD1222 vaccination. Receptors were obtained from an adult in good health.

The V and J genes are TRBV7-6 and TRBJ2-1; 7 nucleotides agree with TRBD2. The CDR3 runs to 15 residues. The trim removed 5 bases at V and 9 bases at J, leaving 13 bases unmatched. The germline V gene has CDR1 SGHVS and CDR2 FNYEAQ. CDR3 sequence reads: CASSPTYSAGVEQFF. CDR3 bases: TGTGCCAGCAGCCCCACATATTCGGCGGGGGTTGAGCAGTTCTTC.

The CDR3 region is CASSPRLAENNEQFF. The CDR3 nucleotides are TGTGCCAGCAGTCCCCGACTAGCGGAGAACAATGAGCAGTTCTTC. The V and J genes are TRBV4-2 and TRBJ2-1, with 9 bases fitting TRBD2. The CDR3 has 15 residues. Germline CDR1 reads LGHNA; CDR2 reads YNFKEQ. With 6 bases clipped from V and 5 bases from J, the junction kept 8 bases outside the gene matches.

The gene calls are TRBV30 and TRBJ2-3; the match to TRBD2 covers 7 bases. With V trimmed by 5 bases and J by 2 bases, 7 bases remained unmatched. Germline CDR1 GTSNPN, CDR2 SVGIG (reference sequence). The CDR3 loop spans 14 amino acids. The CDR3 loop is CAWGLGLDTDTQYF. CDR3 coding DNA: TGTGCCTGGGGACTAGGGTTGGACACAGATACGCAGTATTTT.

The CDR3 region has the DNA TGTGCCATCCGGACAAACTATGGCTACACCTTC. It encodes CAIRTNYGYTF. This sequence joins TRBV10-3 and TRBJ1-2; possibly TRBD1 for D (5 bases). This CDR3 contains 11 residues. Germline CDR1 reads ENHRY; CDR2 reads SYGVKD. V was cut by 8 bases and J by 2 bases, with 6 bases left in between.

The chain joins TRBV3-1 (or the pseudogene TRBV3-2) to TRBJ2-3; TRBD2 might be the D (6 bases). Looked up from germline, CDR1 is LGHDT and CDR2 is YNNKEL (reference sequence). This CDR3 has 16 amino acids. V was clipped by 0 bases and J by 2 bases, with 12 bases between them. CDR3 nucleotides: TGTGCCAGCAGCCAAGATAGACGGGAGCCCACAGATACGCAGTATTTT. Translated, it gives CASSQDRREPTDTQYF.

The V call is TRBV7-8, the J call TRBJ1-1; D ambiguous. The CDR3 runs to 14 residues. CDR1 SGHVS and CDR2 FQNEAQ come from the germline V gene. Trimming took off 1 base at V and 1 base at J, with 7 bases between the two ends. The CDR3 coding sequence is TGTGCCAGCAGCTTAGGCCGGGGGAACACTGAAGCTTTCTTT. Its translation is CASSLGRGNTEAFF.

CDR3 coding DNA: TGTGCCAGCAGTGACACGAGGGGCAATCAGCCCCAGCATTTT. This sequence encodes CASSDTRGNQPQHF. The chain couples TRBV2 to TRBJ1-5; D not resolved. In germline, CDR1 is SNHLY, CDR2 FYNNEI. Trimming stripped 3 bases from V and 2 bases from J, with 8 bases between. This CDR3 is 14 amino acids long.

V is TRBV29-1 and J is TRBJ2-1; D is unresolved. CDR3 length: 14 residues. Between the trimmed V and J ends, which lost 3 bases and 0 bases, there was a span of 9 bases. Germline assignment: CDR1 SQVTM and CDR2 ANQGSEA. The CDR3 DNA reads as TGCAGCGTTGAGGTCACACTCTCCTACAATGAGCAGTTCTTC. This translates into CSVEVTLSYNEQFF.

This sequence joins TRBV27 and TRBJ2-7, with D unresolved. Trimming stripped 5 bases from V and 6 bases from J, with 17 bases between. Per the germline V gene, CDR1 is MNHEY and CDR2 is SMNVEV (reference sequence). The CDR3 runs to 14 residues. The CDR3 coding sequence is TGTGCCAGCAGTCCTGACATCGGAGTGGGCGAGCAGTACGTC. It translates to CASSPDIGVGEQYV.